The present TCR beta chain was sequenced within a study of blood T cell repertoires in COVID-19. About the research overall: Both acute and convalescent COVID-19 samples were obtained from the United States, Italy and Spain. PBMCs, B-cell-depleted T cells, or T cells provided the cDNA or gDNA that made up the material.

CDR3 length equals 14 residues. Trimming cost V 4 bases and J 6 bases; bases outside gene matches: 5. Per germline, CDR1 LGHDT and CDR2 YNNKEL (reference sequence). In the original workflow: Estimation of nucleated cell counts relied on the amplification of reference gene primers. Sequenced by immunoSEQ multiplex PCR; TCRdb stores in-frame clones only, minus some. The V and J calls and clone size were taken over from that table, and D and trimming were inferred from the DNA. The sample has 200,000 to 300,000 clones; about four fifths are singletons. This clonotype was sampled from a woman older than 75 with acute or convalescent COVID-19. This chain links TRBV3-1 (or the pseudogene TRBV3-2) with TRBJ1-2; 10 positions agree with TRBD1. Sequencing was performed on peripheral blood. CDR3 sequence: CASSPQTGGDGYTF. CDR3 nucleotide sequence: TGTGCCAGCAGCCCCCAGACAGGGGGCGATGGCTACACCTTC.